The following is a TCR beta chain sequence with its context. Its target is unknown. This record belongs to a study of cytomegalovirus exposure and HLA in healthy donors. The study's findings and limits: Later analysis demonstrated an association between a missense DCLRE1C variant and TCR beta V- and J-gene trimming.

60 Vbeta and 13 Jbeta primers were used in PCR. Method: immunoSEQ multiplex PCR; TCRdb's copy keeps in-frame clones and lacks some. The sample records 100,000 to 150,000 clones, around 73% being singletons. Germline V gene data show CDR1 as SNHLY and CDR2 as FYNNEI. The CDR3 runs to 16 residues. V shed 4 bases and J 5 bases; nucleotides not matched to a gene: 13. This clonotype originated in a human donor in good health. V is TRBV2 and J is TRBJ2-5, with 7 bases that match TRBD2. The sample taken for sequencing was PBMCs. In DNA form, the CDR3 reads TGTGCCAGCAGTGGGGGGGGGAGCGGGACGGGGGAGACCCAGTACTTC. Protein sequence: CASSGGGSGTGETQYF.